This TCR beta chain comes out of a study of cytomegalovirus exposure and HLA in healthy donors. Findings of the study overall: A later analysis showed that HLA-associated TCR beta chains had undergone more clonal expansion than equally common others.

The CDR3 extends over 17 amino acids. The V gene's germline CDR1 is LGHNA and CDR2 YNFKEQ. The trim removed 4 bases at V and 8 bases at J, leaving 14 bases unmatched. The PCR had 60 Vbeta and 13 Jbeta primers. Sequencing was performed with immunoSEQ multiplex PCR; in TCRdb, only in-frame clones are kept and a portion is missing. The table records hundreds of thousands of clones, more than 55% of them present only once. Of note for this clone: The antigen remains unidentified.

The source of this sequence is a female donor in good health and CMV-seronegative. The sequenced sample consisted of PBMCs. The rearrangement uses TRBV4-2 and TRBJ2-2; 9 nucleotides align to TRBD2. The CDR3 region is CASSLRGGLAGDGELFF. CDR3 sequence (DNA): TGTGCCAGCAGCCTCCGAGGGGGCTTAGCGGGAGATGGGGAGCTGTTTTTT.